This is a list of T cell receptor beta chains from one sample in a study of T cells after yellow fever vaccination. MiXCR, applied by TCRdb to the 5' RACE reads, yields one record per CDR3 protein. The table has hundreds of thousands of distinct CDR3 sequences, about 9.9% seen once. Material: PBMCs, obtained on the day of the first yellow fever vaccination. The source of these receptors is a man aged 18 to 30 who received the YFV17D yellow fever vaccine. The CDR3 runs from the conserved cysteine through the conserved F or W. D genes are given only for firm matches. Clone size is not always given. Where it is, it says once, few, many or a class for expanded clones.

TRBV7-9,-,TRBJ2-7,-,CASSLSGHEQYF,TGTGCCAGCAGCCTTAGCGGTCACGAGCAGTACTTC
TRBV4-1,-,TRBJ1-5,-,CASSQPGRGNQPQHF,TGCGCCAGCAGCCAACCGGGCCGGGGCAATCAGCCCCAGCATTTT
TRBV5-5,few,TRBJ1-4,-,CASSLDAGSVKLFF,TGTGCCAGCAGCTTGGATGCAGGTTCGGTAAAACTGTTTTTT
TRBV3-1,few,TRBJ2-3,TRBD2,CASSQKAGEPRSSDTQYF,TGTGCCAGCAGCCAAAAGGCGGGGGAGCCCCGAAGCTCAGATACGCAGTATTTT
TRBV5-1,-,TRBJ2-3,-,CASSPEGRTDTQYF,TGCGCCAGCAGCCCCGAGGGCCGCACAGATACGCAGTATTTT
TRBV29-1,many,TRBJ1-1,-,CSTRAGWGMNTEAFF,TGCAGCACGAGGGCTGGATGGGGGATGAACACTGAAGCTTTCTTT
TRBV6-2/TRBV6-3,-,TRBJ2-7,-,CASSYAGGSGEQYF,TGTGCCAGCAGTTACGCTGGAGGGTCCGGCGAGCAGTACTTC
TRBV6-1,few,TRBJ1-1,-,CASSRSTPRRAFF,TGTGCCAGCAGTCGGTCGACTCCTCGACGGGCTTTCTTT
TRBV10-1,many,TRBJ1-2,-,CASSERQNYGYTF,TGCGCCAGCAGTGAGCGACAGAACTATGGCTACACCTTC
TRBV6-6,many,TRBJ1-2,TRBD1,CAISVGGDGYTF,TGTGCCATCTCCGTAGGGGGCGATGGCTACACCTTC
TRBV6-2/TRBV6-3,-,TRBJ2-7,TRBD2,CASRPSGGGNEQYF,TGTGCCAGCAGACCAAGCGGGGGAGGGAACGAGCAGTACTTC
TRBV18,-,TRBJ2-3,-,CASSPADLDTQYF,TGTGCCAGCTCACCAGCAGATTTAGATACGCAGTATTTT
TRBV4-3,-,TRBJ2-3,-,CASSQGVTTPGAQYF,TGCGCCAGCAGCCAAGGGGTTACCACACCCGGGGCGCAGTATTTT
TRBV4-3,-,TRBJ1-5,TRBD1,CASSLSGQGDQPQHF,TGCGCCAGCAGCCTGAGCGGACAGGGAGATCAGCCCCAGCATTTT
TRBV12-3/TRBV12-4,few,TRBJ1-5,-,CASSLNAGDSNQPQHF,TGTGCCAGCAGTTTAAACGCGGGGGATAGCAATCAGCCCCAGCATTTT